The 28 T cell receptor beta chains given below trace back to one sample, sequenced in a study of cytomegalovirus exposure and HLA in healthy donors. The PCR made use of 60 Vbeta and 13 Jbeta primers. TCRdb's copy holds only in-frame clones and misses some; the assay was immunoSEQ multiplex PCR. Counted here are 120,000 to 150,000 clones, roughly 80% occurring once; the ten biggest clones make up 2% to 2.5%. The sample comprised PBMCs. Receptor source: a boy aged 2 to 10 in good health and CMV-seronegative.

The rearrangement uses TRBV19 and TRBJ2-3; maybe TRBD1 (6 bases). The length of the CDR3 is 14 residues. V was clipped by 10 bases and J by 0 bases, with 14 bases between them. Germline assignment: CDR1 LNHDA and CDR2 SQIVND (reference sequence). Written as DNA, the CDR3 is TGTGCCACCCGTCGGGACACTAGCACAGATACGCAGTATTTT. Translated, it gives CATRRDTSTDTQYF.

The CDR3 loop is CSAGTTCEQYF. The CDR3 DNA sequence: TGCAGCGCCGGGACAACCTGCGAGCAGTACTTC. The chain joins TRBV29-1 to TRBJ2-7; a weak D match, TRBD1 (6 bases). This CDR3 comprises 11 residues. V lost 7 bases and J 6 bases, leaving 13 bases between the germline ends. Germline assignment: CDR1 SQVTM and CDR2 ANQGSEA.

The CDR3 region is CAWSYTDEQFF. The CDR3 bases are TGTGCCTGGAGTTACACCGATGAGCAGTTCTTC. The V gene is TRBV30, the J gene TRBJ2-1; D gene unclear. Germline V gene lookup returns CDR1 GTSNPN and CDR2 SVGIG (reference sequence). CDR3 length: 11 amino acids. V lost 2 bases and J 8 bases, leaving 7 bases between the germline ends. Full variable domain (rest looked up from reference TRBV30 and TRBJ2-1): SQTIHQWPATLVQPVGSPLSLECTVEGTSNPNLYWYRQAAGRGLQLLFYSVGIGQISSEVPQNLSASRPQDRQFILSSKKLLLSDSGFYLCAWSYTDEQFFGPGTRLTVL.

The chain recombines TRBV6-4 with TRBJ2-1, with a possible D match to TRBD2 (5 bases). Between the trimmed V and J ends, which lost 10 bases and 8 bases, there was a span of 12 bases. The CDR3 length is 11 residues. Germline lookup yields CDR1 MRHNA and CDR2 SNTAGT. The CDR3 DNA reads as TGTGCCACCCCGGACTCCCATGAGCAGTTCTTC. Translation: CATPDSHEQFF.

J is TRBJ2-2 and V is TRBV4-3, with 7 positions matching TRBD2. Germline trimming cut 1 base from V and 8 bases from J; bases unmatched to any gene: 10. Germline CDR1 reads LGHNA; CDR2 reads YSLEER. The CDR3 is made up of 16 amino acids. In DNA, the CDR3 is TGCGCCAGCAGCCAAGTTCGGTCGGGGGGAGTTGGGGAGCTGTTTTTT. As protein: CASSQVRSGGVGELFF.

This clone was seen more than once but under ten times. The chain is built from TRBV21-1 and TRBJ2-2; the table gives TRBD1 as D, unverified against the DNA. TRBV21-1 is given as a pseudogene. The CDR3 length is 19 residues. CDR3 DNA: TGTGCCAGCAGCTATGGTCTGAGTCCAGGGGAACCCCTTACCGGGGAGCTGTTTTTT. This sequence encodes CASSYGLSPGEPLTGELFF.

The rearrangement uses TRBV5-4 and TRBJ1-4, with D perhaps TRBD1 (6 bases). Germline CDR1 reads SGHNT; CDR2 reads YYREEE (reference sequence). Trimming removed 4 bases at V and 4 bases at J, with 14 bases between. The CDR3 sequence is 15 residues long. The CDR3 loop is CASSRADRSNEKLFF. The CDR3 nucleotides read TGTGCCAGCAGCCGGGCGGACAGAAGTAATGAAAAACTGTTTTTT.

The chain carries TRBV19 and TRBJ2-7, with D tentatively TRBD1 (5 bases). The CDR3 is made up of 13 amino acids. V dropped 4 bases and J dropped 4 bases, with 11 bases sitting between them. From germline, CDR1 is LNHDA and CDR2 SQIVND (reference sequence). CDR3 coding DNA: TGTGCCAGTAGTACAGGGAATTTTTACGAGCAGTACTTC. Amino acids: CASSTGNFYEQYF.

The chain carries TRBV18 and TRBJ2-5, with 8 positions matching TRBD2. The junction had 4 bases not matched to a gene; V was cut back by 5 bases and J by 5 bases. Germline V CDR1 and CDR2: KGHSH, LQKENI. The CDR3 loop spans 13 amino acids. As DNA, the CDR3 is TGTGCCAGCTCAGGACTAGCTGATGAGACCCAGTACTTC. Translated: CASSGLADETQYF.

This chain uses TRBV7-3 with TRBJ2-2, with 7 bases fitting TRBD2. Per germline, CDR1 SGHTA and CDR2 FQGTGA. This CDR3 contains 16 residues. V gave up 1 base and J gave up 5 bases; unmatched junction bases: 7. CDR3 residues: CASSLSRGGPTGELFF. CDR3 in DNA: TGTGCCAGCAGCTTAAGTCGCGGGGGTCCAACCGGGGAGCTGTTTTTT.

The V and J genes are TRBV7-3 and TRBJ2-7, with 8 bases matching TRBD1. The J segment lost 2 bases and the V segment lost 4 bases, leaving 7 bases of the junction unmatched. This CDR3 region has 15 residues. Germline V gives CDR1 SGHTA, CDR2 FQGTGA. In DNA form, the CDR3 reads TGTGCCAGCAGCTCCCGGGACAGGAGGCCCTACGAGCAGTACTTC. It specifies CASSSRDRRPYEQYF. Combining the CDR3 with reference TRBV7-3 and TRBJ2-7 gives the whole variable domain GAGVSQTPSNKVTEKGKYVELRCDPISGHTALYWYRQSLGQGPEFLIYFQGTGAADDSGLPNDRFFAVRPEGSVSTLKIQRTERGDSAVYLCASSSRDRRPYEQYFGPGTRLTVT.

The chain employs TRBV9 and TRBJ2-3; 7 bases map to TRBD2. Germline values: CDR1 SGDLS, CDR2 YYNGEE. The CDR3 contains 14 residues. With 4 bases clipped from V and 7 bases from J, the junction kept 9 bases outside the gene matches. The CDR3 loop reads CASSPRGTINTQYF. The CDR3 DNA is TGTGCCAGCAGCCCCCGTGGGACTATAAATACGCAGTATTTT.

The CDR3 spells CASSPLAAGADSPLHF. In DNA form, the CDR3 reads TGTGCCAGCTCACCATTGGCGGCAGGGGCCGATTCACCCCTCCACTTT. This chain uses TRBV18 with TRBJ1-6, with TRBD1 as a possible D gene (6 bases). The CDR3 runs 16 residues. Trimming removed 2 bases from V and 8 bases from J, with 16 bases in between. Looked up from germline, CDR1 is KGHSH and CDR2 is LQKENI. Complete variable domain (other parts from reference TRBV18 and TRBJ1-6): NAGVMQNPRHLVRRRGQEARLRCSPMKGHSHVYWYRQLPEEGLKFMVYLQKENIIDESGMPKERFSAEFPKEGPSILRIQQVVRGDSAAYFCASSPLAAGADSPLHFGNGTRLTVT.

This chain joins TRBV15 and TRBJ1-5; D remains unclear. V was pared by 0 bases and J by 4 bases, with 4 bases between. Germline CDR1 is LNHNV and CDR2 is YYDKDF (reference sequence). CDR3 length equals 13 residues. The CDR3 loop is CATSRDLNQPQHF. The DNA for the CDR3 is TGTGCCACCAGCAGAGACCTTAATCAGCCCCAGCATTTT.

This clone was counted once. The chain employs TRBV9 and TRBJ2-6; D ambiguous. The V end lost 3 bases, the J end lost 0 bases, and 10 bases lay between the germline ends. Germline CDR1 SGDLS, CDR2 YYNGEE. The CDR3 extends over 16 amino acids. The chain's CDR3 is CASSGYSNSGANVLTF. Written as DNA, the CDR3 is TGTGCCAGCAGCGGGTACAGTAACTCTGGGGCCAACGTCCTGACTTTC.

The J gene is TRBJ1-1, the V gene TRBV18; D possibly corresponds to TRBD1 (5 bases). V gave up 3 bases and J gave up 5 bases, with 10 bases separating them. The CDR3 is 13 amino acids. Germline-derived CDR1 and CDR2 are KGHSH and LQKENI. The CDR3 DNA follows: TGTGCCAGCTCACCGACAGCGTCGACTGAAGCTTTCTTT. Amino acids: CASSPTASTEAFF. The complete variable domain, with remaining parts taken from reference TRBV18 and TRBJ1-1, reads NAGVMQNPRHLVRRRGQEARLRCSPMKGHSHVYWYRQLPEEGLKFMVYLQKENIIDESGMPKERFSAEFPKEGPSILRIQQVVRGDSAAYFCASSPTASTEAFFGQGTRLTVV.

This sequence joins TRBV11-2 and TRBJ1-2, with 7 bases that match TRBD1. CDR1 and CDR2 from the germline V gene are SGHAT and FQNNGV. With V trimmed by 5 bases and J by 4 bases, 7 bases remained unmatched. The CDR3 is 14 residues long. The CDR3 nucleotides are TGTGCCAGCAGCATCACCGGGACAGTCTATGGCTACACCTTC. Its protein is CASSITGTVYGYTF.

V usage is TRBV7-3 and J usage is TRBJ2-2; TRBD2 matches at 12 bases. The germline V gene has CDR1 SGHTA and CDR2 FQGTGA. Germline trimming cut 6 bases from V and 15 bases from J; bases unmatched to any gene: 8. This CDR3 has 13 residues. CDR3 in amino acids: CASSPGLAGRVFF. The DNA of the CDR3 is TGTGCCAGCAGTCCGGGACTAGCGGGCAGGGTGTTTTTT.

The CDR3 DNA reads TGTGCCAGCAGCCCCCGCAATGGCCTAGCGGCCCACGAGCAGTACTTC. Protein product: CASSPRNGLAAHEQYF. V usage is TRBV7-8 and J usage is TRBJ2-7; 7 positions match TRBD2. Germline CDR1 and CDR2: SGHVS and FQNEAQ. The CDR3 contains 16 residues. The ends lost 5 bases at V and 5 bases at J; junction bases unmatched: 15. Complete variable domain (other parts from reference TRBV7-8 and TRBJ2-7): GAGVSQSPRYKVAKRGQDVALRCDPISGHVSLFWYQQALGQGPEFLTYFQNEAQLDKSGLPSDRFFAERPEGSVSTLKIQRTQQEDSAVYLCASSPRNGLAAHEQYFGPGTRLTVT.

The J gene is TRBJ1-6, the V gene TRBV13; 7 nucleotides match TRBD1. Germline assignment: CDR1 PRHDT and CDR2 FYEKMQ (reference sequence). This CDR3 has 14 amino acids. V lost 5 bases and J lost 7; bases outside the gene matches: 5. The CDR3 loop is CASSDGQENSPLHF. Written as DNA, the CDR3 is TGTGCCAGCAGCGATGGACAGGAAAATTCACCCCTCCACTTT.

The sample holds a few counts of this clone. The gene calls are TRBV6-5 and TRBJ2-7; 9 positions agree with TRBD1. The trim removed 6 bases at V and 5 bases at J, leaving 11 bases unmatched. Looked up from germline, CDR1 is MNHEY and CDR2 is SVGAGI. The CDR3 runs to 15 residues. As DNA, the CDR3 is TGTGCCAGCAGGACAGTACAGGGGGCATTCGACGAGCAGTACTTC. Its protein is CASRTVQGAFDEQYF.

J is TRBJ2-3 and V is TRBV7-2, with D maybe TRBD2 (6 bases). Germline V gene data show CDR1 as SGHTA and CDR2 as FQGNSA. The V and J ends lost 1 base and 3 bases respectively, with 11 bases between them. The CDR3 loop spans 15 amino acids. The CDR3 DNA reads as TGTGCCAGCAGCTTAGATCCCGGGGGTACAGATACGCAGTATTTT. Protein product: CASSLDPGGTDTQYF.

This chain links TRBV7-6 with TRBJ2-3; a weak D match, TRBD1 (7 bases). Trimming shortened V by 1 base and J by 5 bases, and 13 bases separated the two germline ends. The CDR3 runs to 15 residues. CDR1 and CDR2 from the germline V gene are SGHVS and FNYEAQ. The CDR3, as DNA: TGTGCCAGCAGCTTAGGCGGAGGGGGCGTAGATACGCAGTATTTT. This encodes CASSLGGGGVDTQYF.

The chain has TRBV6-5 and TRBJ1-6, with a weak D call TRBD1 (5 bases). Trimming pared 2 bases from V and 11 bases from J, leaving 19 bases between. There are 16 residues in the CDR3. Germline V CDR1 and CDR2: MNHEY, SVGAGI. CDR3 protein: CASSYGTRVPSTPLHF. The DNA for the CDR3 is TGTGCCAGCAGTTACGGAACCAGGGTCCCCAGTACACCCCTCCACTTT.

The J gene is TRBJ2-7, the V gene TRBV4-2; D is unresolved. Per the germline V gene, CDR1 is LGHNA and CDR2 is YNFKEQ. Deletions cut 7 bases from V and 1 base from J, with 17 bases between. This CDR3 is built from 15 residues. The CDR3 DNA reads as TGTGCCAGCAAGTCCACCGGCAGGCCATCCTACGAGCAGTACTTC. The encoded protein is CASKSTGRPSYEQYF.

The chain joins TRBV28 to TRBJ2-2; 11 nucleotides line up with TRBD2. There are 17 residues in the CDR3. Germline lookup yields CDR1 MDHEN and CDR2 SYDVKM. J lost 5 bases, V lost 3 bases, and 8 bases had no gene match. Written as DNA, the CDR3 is TGTGCCAGCAGTTTTGTTCCAGGGACTAGCGGAACCGGGGAGCTGTTTTTT. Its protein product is CASSFVPGTSGTGELFF.

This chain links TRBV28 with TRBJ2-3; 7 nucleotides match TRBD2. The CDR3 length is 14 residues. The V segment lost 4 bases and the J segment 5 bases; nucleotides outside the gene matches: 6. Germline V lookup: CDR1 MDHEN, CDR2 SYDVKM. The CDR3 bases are TGTGCCAGCAGTTCAGCGCGGGGGAGAGATACGCAGTATTTT. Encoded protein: CASSSARGRDTQYF.

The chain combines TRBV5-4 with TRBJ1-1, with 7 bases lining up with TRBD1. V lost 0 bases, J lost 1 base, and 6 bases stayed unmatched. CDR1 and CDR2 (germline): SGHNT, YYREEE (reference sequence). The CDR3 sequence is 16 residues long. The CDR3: CASSLAFGTANTEAFF. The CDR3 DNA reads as TGTGCCAGCAGCTTGGCATTCGGGACAGCGAACACTGAAGCTTTCTTT.